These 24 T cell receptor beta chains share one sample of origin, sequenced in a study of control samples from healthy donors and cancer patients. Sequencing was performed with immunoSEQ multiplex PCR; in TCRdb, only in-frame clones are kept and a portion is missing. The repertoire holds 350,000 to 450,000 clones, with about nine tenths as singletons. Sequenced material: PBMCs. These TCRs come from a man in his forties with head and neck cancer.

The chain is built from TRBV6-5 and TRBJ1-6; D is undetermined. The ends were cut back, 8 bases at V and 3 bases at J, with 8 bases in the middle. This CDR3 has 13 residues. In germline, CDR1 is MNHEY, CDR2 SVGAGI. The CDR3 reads CASSTVYNSPLHF. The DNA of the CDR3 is TGTGCCAGCTCTACAGTCTATAATTCACCCCTCCACTTT.

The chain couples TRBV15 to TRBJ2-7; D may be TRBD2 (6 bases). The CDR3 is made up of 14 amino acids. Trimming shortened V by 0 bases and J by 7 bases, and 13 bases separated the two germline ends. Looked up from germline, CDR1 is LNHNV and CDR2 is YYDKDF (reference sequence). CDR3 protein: CATSRDLGAGEQYF. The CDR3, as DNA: TGTGCCACCAGCAGAGATCTTGGGGCGGGGGAGCAGTACTTC.

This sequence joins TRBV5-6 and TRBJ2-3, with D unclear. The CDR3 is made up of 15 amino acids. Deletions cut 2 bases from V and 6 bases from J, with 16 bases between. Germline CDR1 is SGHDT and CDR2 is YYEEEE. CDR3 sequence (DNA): TGTGCCAGCAGCTTCGCGCAAACCCTATCCGATACGCAGTATTTT. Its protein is CASSFAQTLSDTQYF.

The CDR3 DNA is TGCGCCAGCAGCTTGGTCGGGCGGGAGGGCCGAGAGACCCAGTACTTC. Translated: CASSLVGREGRETQYF. The rearrangement links TRBV5-1 to TRBJ2-5; TRBD2 matches 9 bases. J lost 4 bases, V lost 0 bases, and 7 bases had no gene match. The V gene's germline CDR1 is SGHRS and CDR2 YFSETQ. The CDR3 sequence is 16 residues long. Full variable domain (outside the CDR3, taken from reference TRBV5-1 and TRBJ2-5): KAGVTQTPRYLIKTRGQQVTLSCSPISGHRSVSWYQQTPGQGLQFLFEYFSETQRNKGNFPGRFSGRQFSNSRSEMNVSTLELGDSALYLCASSLVGREGRETQYFGPGTRLLVL.

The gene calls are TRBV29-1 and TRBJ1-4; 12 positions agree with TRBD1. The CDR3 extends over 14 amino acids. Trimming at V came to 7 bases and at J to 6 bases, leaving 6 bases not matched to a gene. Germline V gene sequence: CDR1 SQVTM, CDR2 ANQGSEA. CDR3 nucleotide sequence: TGCAGCGCGGGGGGACAGGGGGCTGATGAAAAACTGTTTTTT. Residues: CSAGGQGADEKLFF.

CDR3 protein: CASSLSTETGELFF. In nucleotides, the CDR3 is TGTGCCAGCAGTTTATCGACGGAGACCGGGGAGCTGTTTTTT. The chain has TRBV27 and TRBJ2-2; no reliable D call. This CDR3 has 14 amino acids. The germline gives CDR1 MNHEY, CDR2 SMNVEV (reference sequence). V gave up 0 bases and J gave up 5 bases, with 7 bases separating them.

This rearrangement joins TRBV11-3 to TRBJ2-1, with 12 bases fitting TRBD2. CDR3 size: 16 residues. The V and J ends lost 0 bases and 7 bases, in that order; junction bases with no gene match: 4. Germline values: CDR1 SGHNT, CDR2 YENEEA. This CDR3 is CASSLDGLAGGNEQFF. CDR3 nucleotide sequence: TGTGCCAGCAGCTTAGATGGCCTAGCGGGGGGGAATGAGCAGTTCTTC.

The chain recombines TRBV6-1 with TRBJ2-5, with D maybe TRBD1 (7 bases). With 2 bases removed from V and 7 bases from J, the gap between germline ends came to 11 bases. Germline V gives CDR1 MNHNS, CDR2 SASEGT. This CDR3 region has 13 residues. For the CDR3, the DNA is TGTGCCAGCAGTGAAAACAGGGGAGGGACCCAGTACTTC. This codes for CASSENRGGTQYF.

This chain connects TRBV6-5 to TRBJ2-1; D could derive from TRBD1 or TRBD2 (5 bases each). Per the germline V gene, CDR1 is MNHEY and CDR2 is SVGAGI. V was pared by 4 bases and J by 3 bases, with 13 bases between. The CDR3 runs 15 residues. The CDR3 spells CASSSVRGVYNEQFF. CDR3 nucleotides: TGTGCCAGCAGTTCGGTAAGGGGAGTCTACAATGAGCAGTTCTTC.

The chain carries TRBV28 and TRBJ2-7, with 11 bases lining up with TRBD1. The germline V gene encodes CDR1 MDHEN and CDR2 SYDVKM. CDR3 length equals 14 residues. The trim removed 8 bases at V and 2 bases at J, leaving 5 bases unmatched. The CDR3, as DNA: TGTGCCAGCGCCCGGGACAGGGGGACCTACGAGCAGTACTTC. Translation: CASARDRGTYEQYF.

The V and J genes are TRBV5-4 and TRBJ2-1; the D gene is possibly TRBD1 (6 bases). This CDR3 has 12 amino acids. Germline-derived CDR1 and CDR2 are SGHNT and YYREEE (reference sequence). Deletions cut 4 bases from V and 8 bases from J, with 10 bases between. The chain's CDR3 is CASSRRTDEQFF. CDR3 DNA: TGTGCCAGCAGCCGAAGGACAGATGAGCAGTTCTTC.

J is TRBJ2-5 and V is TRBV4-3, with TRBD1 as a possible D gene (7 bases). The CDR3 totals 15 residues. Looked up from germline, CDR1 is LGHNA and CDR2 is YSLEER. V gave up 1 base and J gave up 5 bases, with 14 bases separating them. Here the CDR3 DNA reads TGCGCCAGCAGCCAAGGACAGGGCGCGGGGGAGACCCAGTACTTC. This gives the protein CASSQGQGAGETQYF.

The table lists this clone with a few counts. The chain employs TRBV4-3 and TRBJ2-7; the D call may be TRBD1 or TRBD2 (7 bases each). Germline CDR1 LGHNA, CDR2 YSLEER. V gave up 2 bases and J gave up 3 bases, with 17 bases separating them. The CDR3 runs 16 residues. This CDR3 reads CASSQFQGGDLYEQYF. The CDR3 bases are TGCGCCAGCAGCCAATTCCAGGGGGGGGACCTCTACGAGCAGTACTTC.

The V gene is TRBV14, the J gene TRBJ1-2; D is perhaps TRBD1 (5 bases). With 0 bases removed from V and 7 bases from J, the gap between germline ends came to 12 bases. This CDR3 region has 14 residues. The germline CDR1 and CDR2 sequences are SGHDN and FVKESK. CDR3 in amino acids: CASSQDVRAIGYTF. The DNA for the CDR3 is TGTGCCAGCAGCCAAGACGTCAGGGCGATTGGCTACACCTTC.

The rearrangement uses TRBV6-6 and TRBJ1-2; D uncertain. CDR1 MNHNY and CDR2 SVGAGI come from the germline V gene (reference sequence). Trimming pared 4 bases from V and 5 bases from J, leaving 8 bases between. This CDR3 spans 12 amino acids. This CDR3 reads CASSFEGYGYTF. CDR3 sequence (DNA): TGTGCCAGCAGTTTTGAAGGGTATGGCTACACCTTC.

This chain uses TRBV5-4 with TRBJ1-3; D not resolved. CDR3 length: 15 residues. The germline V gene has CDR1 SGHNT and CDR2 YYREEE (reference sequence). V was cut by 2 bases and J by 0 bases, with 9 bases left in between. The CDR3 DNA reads TGTGCCAGCAGCTTAGACTTAGGCTCTGGAAACACCATATATTTT. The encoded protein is CASSLDLGSGNTIYF.

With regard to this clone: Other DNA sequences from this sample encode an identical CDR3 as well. For the CDR3, the DNA is TGTGCCAGCAGCTTAAATGGGGGTTGGGACGAGCAGTACTTC. This translates into CASSLNGGWDEQYF. This chain uses TRBV7-3 with TRBJ2-7, with D tentatively TRBD1 or TRBD2 (5 bases each). The CDR3 contains 14 residues. Germline-derived CDR1 and CDR2 are SGHTA and FQGTGA. V lost 1 base and J 5 bases, leaving 12 bases between the germline ends.

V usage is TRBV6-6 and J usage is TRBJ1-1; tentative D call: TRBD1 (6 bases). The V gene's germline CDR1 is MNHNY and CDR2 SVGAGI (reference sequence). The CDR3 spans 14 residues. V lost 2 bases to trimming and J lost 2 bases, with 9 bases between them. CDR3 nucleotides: TGTGCCAGCAGTTACCCAGGGGTTAACACTGAAGCTTTCTTT. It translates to CASSYPGVNTEAFF.

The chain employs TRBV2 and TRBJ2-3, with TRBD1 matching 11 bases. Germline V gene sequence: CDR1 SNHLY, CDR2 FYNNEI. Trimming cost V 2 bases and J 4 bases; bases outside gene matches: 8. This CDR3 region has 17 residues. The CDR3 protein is CASSEYRTGGAADTQYF. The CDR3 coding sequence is TGTGCCAGCAGTGAATATCGGACAGGGGGCGCGGCAGATACGCAGTATTTT.

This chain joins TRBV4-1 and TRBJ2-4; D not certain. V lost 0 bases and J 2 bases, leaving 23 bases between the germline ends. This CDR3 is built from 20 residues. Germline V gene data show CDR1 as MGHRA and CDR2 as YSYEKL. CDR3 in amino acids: CASSQDRGYQPLGSKNIQYF. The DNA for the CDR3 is TGCGCCAGCAGCCAAGATCGAGGCTACCAGCCTCTTGGGTCCAAAAACATTCAGTACTTC.

The CDR3 DNA reads as TGCAGCGGAGCACGGGGACGCGAGCAGTACTTC. Its translation is CSGARGREQYF. The chain carries TRBV29-1 and TRBJ2-7, with D possibly called TRBD1 or TRBD2 (5 bases each). The germline gives CDR1 SQVTM, CDR2 ANQGSEA. The V end was cut by 7 bases, the J end by 6 bases, with 13 bases between. There are 11 residues in the CDR3.

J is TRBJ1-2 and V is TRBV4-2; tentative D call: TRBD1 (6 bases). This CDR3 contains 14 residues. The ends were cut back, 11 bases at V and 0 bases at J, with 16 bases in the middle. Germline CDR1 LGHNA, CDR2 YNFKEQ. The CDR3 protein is CAAGEPGANYGYTF. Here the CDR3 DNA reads TGTGCCGCGGGGGAGCCAGGGGCTAACTATGGCTACACCTTC.

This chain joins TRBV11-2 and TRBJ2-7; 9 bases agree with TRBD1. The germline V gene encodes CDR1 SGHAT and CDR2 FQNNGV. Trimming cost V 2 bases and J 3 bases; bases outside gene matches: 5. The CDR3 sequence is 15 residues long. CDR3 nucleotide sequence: TGTGCCAGCAGCTTATTCGGACAGGGGTACTACGAGCAGTACTTC. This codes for CASSLFGQGYYEQYF.

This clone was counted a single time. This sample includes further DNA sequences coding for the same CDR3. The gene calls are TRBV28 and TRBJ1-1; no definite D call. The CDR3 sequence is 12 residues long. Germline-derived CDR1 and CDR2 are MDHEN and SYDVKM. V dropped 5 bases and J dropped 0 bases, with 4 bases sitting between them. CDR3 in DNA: TGTGCCAGCAGTCCTTTGAACACTGAAGCTTTCTTT. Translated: CASSPLNTEAFF.